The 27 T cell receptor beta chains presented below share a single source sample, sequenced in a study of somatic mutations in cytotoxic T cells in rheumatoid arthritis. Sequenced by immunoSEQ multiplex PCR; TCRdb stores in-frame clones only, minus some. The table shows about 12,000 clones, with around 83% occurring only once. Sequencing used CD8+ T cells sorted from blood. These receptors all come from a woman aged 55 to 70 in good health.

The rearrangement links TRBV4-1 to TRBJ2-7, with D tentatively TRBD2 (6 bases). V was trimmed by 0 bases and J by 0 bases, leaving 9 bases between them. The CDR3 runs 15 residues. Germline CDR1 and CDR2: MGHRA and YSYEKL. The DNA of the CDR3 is TGCGCCAGCAGCCAAGAACTGACTAGCTCCTACGAGCAGTACTTC. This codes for CASSQELTSSYEQYF.

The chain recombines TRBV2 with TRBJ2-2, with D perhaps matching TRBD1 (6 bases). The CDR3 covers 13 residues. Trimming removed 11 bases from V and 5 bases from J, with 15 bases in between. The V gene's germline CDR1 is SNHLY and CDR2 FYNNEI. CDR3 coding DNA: TGTGCCCACAGCCCAGGGGTAACCGGGGAGCTGTTTTTT. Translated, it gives CAHSPGVTGELFF.

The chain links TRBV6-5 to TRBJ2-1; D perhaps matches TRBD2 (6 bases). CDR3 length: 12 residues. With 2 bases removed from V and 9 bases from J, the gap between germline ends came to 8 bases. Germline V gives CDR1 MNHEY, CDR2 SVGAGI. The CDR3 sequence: CASSYIGSEQFF. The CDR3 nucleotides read TGTGCCAGCAGTTACATCGGGAGTGAGCAGTTCTTC.

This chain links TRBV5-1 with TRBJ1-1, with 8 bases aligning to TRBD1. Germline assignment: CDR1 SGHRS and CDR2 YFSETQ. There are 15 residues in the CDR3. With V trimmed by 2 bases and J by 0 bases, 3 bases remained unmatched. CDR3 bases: TGCGCCAGCAGCTTACGACAGGGGATGAACACTGAAGCTTTCTTT. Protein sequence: CASSLRQGMNTEAFF. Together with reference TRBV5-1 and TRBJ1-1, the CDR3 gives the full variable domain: KAGVTQTPRYLIKTRGQQVTLSCSPISGHRSVSWYQQTPGQGLQFLFEYFSETQRNKGNFPGRFSGRQFSNSRSEMNVSTLELGDSALYLCASSLRQGMNTEAFFGQGTRLTVV.

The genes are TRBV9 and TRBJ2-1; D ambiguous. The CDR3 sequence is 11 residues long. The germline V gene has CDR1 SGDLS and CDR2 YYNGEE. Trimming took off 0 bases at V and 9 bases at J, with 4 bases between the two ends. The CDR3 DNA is TGTGCCAGCAGCGTAGCTAGTGAGCAGTTCTTC. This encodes CASSVASEQFF.

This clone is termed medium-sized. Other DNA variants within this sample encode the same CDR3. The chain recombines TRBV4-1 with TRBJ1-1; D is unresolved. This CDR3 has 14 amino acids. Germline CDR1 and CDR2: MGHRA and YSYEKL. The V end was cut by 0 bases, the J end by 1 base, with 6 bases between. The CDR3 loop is CASSQDAGNTEAFF. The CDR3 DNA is TGCGCCAGCAGCCAAGACGCCGGGAACACTGAAGCTTTCTTT.

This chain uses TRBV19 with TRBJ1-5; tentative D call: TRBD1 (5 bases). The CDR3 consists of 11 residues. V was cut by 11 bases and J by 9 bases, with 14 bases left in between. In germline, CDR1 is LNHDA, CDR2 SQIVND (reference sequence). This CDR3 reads CAAGVGWPQHF. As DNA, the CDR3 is TGTGCCGCGGGGGTAGGCTGGCCCCAGCATTTT.

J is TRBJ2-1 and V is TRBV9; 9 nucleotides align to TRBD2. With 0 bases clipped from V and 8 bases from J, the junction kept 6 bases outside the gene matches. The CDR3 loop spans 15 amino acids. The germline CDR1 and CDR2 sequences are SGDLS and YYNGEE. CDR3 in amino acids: CASSVEGGGADEQFF. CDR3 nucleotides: TGTGCCAGCAGCGTAGAAGGCGGGGGGGCGGATGAGCAGTTCTTC.

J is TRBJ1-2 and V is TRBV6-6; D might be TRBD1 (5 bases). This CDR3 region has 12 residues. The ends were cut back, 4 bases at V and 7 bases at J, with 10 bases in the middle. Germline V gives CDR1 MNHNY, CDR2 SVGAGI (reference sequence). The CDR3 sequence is CASSSGSGGYTF. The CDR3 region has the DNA TGTGCCAGCAGTTCAGGGTCGGGTGGCTACACCTTC.

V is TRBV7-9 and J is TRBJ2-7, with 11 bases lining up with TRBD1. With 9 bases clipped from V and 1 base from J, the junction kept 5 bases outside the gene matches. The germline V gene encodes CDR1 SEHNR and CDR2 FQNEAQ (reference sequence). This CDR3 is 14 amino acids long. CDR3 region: CASPGQGGSYEQYF. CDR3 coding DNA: TGTGCCAGTCCGGGACAGGGGGGGTCCTACGAGCAGTACTTC.

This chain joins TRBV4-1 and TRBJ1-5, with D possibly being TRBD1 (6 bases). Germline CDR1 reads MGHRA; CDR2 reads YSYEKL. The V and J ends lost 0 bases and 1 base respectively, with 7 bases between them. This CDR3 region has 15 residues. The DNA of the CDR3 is TGCGCCAGCAGCCAAGAGACAGGCAGCAATCAGCCCCAGCATTTT. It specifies CASSQETGSNQPQHF.

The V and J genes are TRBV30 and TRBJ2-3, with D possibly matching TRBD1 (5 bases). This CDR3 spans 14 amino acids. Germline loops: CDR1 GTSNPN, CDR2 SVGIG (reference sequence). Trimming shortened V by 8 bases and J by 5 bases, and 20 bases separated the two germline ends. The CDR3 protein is CAVDWGHILDTQYF. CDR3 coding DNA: TGTGCCGTAGACTGGGGCCACATTTTAGATACGCAGTATTTT.

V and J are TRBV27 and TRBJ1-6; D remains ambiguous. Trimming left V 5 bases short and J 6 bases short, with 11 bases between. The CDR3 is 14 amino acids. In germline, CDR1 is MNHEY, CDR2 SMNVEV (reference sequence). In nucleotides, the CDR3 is TGTGCCAGCAGTCAACCTAATCCTAATTCACCCCTCCACTTT. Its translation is CASSQPNPNSPLHF.

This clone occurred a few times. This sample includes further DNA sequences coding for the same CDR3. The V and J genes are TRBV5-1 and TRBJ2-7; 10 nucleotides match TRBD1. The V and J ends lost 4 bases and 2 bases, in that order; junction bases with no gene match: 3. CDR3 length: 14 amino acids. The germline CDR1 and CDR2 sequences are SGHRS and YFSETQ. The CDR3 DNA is TGCGCCAGCAGCCTAGGGACAGGGGCCTACGAGCAGTACTTC. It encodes CASSLGTGAYEQYF.

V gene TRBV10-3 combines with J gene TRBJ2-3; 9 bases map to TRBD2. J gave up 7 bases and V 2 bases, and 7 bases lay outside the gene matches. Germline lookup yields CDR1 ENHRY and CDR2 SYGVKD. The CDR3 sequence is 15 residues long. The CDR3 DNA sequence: TGTGCCATCAGTGAGGAGCCGGGACTAGCCCATACGCAGTATTTT. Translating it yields CAISEEPGLAHTQYF.

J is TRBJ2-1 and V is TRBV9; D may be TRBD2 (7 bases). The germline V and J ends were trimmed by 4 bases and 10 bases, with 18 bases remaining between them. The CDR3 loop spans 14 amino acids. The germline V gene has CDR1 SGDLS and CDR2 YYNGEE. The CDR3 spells CASSPAGAGAEQFF. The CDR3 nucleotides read TGTGCCAGCAGCCCCGCCGGGGCGGGGGCCGAGCAGTTCTTC.

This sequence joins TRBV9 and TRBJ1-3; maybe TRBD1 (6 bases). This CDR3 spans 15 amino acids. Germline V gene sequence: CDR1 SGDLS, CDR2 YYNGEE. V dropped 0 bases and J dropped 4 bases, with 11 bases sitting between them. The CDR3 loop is CASSVAGVTGNTIYF. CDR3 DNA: TGTGCCAGCAGCGTAGCAGGGGTTACCGGAAACACCATATATTTT.

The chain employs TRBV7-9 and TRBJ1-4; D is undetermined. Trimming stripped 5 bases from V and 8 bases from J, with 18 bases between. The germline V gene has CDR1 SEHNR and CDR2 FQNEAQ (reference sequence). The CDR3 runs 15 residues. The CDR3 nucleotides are TGTGCCAGCAGCCCTCGGGAGAGGGAAGAAGAAAAACTGTTTTTT. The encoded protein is CASSPREREEEKLFF.

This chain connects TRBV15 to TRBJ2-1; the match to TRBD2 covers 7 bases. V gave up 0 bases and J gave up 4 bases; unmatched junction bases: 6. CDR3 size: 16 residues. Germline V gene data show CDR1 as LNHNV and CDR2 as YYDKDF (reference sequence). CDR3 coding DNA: TGTGCCACCAGCAGAGAGGGGGGGGGATGGTACAATGAGCAGTTCTTC. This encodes CATSREGGGWYNEQFF.

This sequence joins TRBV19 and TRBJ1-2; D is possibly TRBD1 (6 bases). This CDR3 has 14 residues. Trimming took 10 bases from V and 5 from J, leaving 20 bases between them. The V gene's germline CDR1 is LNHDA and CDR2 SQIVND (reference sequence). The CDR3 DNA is TGTGCCACCGGTAGCGGGGGGCTCGTTTATGGCTACACCTTC. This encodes CATGSGGLVYGYTF.

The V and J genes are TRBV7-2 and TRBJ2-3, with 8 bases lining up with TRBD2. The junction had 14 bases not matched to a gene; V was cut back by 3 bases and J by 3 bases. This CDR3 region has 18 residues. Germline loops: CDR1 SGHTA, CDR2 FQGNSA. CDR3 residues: CASSFPQSGGTRTDTQYF. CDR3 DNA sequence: TGTGCCAGCAGCTTCCCCCAATCGGGGGGGACTAGGACAGATACGCAGTATTTT.

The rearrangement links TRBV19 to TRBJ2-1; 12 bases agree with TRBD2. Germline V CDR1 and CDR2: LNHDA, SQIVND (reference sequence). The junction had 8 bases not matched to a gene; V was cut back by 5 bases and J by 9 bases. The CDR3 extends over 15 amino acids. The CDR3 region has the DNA TGTGCCAGTAGTGGGCTAGCGGGGGGGCCCGGTGAGCAGTTCTTC. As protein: CASSGLAGGPGEQFF.

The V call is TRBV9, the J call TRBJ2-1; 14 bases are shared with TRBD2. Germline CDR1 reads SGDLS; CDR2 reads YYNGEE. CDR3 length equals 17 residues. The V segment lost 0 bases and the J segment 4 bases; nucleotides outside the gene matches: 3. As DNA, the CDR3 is TGTGCCAGCAGCGTAGAGGGGACTAGCGGGGGTTACAATGAGCAGTTCTTC. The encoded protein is CASSVEGTSGGYNEQFF.

Here the CDR3 reads CASSLAGGGINQPQHF. As DNA, the CDR3 is TGTGCCAGCAGCTTGGCCGGGGGGGGTATTAATCAGCCCCAGCATTTT. The chain joins TRBV5-6 to TRBJ1-5, with D possibly matching TRBD1 (5 bases). Looked up from germline, CDR1 is SGHDT and CDR2 is YYEEEE. The CDR3 has 16 amino acids. V was pared by 0 bases and J by 4 bases, with 14 bases between.

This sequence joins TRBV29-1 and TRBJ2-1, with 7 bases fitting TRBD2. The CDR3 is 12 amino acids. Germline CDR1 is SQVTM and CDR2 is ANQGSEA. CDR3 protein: CSAPGLPNEQFF. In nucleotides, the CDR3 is TGCAGTGCCCCGGGACTACCCAATGAGCAGTTCTTC.

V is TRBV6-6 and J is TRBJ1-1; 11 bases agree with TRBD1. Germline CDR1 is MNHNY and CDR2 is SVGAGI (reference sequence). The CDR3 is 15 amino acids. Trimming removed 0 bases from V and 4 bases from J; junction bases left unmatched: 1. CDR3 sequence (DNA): TGTGCCAGCAGTTACTCTGGGACAGGGGGCACTGAAGCTTTCTTT. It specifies CASSYSGTGGTEAFF.

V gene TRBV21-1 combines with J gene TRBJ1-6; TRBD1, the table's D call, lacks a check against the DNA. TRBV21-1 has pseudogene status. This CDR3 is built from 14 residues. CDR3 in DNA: TGTGCCAGCAGCACCCGACAGTATAATTCACCCCTCCACTTT. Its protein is CASSTRQYNSPLHF.